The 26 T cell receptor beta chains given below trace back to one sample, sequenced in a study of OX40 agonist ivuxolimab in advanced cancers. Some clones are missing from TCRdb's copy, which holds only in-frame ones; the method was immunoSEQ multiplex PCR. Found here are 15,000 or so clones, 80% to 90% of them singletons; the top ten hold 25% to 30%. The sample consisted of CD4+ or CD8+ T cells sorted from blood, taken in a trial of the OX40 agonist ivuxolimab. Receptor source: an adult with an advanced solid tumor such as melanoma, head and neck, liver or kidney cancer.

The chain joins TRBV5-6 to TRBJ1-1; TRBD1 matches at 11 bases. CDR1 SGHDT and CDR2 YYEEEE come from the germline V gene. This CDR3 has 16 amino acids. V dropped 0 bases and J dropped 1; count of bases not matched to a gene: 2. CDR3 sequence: CASSLEDRGQNTEAFF. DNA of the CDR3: TGTGCCAGCAGCTTGGAGGACAGGGGGCAGAACACTGAAGCTTTCTTT.

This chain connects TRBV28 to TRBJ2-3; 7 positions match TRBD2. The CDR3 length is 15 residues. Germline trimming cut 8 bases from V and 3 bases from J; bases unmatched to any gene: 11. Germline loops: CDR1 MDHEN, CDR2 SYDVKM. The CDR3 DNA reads TGTGCCAGCGGACCGGCGGGAGAGGCGACAGATACGCAGTATTTT. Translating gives CASGPAGEATDTQYF.

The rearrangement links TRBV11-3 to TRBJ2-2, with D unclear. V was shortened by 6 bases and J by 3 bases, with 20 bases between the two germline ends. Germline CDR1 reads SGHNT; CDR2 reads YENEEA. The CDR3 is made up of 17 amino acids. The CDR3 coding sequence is TGTGCCAGCAGTCACTTTTTTGCCAGCGAAGACACCGGGGAGCTGTTTTTT. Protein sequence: CASSHFFASEDTGELFF.

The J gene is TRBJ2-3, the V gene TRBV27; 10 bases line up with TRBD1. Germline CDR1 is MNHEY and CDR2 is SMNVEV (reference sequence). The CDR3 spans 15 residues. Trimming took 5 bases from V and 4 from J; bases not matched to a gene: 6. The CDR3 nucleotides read TGTGCCAGCAGTCGGGACAGGGGCGGGGCAGATACGCAGTATTTT. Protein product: CASSRDRGGADTQYF.

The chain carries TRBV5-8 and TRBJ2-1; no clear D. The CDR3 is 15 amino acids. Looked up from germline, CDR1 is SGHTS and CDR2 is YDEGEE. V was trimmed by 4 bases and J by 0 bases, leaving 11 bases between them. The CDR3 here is CASSPELNSYNEQFF. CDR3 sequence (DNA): TGTGCCAGCAGCCCCGAACTTAACTCCTACAATGAGCAGTTCTTC.

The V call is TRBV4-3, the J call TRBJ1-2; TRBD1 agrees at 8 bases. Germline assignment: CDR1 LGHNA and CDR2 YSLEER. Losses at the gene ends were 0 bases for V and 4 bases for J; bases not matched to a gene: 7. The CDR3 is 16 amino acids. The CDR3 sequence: CASSQDRTGFTYGYTF. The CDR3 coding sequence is TGCGCCAGCAGCCAAGATCGGACAGGGTTTACCTATGGCTACACCTTC.

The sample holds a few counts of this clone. CDR3 bases: TGTGCCAGCAGTGTAAGGGGGTCCGAGGAGCCCCAGCATTTT. It translates to CASSVRGSEEPQHF. The chain combines TRBV6-1 with TRBJ1-5; D might be TRBD1 (6 bases). This CDR3 region has 14 residues. Germline values: CDR1 MNHNS, CDR2 SASEGT. Trimming removed 4 bases from V and 8 bases from J, with 15 bases in between.

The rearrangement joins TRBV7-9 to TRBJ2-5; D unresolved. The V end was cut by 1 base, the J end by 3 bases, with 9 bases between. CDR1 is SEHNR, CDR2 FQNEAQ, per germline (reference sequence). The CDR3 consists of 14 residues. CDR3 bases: TGTGCCAGCAGCTTAGTTGTCAGCGAAGAGACCCAGTACTTC. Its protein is CASSLVVSEETQYF.

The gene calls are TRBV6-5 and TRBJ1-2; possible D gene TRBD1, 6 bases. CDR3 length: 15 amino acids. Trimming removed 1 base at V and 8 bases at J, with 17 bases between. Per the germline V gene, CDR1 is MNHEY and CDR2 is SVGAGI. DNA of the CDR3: TGTGCCAGCAGTTACTACCCAGGGGATTCCGTGGGCTACACCTTC. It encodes CASSYYPGDSVGYTF.

CDR3: CASSRVYFAGSYNEQFF. CDR3 in DNA: TGTGCCAGTAGTAGGGTTTACTTCGCCGGCTCCTACAATGAGCAGTTCTTC. The genes are TRBV19 and TRBJ2-1; D remains ambiguous. V lost 4 bases and J 0 bases, leaving 16 bases between the germline ends. CDR1 LNHDA and CDR2 SQIVND come from the germline V gene (reference sequence). The CDR3 loop spans 17 amino acids.

In DNA form, the CDR3 reads TGTGCCAGCAGTTTCTGGAGAACGTATGGCACAGATACGCAGTATTTT. It codes for CASSFWRTYGTDTQYF. This rearrangement joins TRBV28 to TRBJ2-3; D ambiguous. Germline V gene data show CDR1 as MDHEN and CDR2 as SYDVKM. V was trimmed by 3 bases and J by 1 base, leaving 14 bases between them. The CDR3 has 16 amino acids.

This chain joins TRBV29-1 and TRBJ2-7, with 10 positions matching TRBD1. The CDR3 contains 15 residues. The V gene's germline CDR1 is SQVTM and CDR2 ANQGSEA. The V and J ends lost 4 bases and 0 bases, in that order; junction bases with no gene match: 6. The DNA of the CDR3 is TGCAGCGTTGTAGGGACAGGGGTTAGCTCCTACGAGCAGTACTTC. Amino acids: CSVVGTGVSSYEQYF.

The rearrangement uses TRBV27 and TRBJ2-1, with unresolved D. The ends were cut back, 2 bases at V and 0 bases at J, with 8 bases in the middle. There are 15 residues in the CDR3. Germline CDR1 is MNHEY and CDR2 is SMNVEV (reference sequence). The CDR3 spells CASSLTGGSYNEQFF. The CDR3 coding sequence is TGTGCCAGCAGTTTAACCGGTGGCTCCTACAATGAGCAGTTCTTC.

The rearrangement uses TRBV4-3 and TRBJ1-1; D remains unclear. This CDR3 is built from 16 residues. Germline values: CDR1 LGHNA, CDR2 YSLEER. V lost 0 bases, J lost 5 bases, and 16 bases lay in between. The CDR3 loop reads CASSQDERTLGTEAFF. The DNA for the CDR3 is TGCGCCAGCAGCCAAGATGAGCGGACCCTGGGGACTGAAGCTTTCTTT.

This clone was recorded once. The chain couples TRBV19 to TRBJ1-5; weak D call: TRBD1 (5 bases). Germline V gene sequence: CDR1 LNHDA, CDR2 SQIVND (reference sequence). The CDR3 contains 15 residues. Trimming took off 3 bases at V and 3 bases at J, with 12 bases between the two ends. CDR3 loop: CASSIIDSFNQPQHF. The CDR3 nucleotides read TGTGCCAGTAGTATTATCGACAGTTTCAATCAGCCCCAGCATTTT.

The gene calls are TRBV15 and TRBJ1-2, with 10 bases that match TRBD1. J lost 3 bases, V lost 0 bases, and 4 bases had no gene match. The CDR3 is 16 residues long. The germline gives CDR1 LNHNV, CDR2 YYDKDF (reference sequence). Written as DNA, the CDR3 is TGTGCCACCAGCAGAGAACAGACAGGGGGCCACTATGGCTACACCTTC. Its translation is CATSREQTGGHYGYTF.

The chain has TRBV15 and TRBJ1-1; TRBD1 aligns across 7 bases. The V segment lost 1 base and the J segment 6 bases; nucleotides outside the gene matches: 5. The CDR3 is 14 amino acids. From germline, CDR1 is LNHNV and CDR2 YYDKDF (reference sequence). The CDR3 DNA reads TGTGCCACCAGCAGAGTGACAGGGAGCGCTGAAGCTTTCTTT. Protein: CATSRVTGSAEAFF.

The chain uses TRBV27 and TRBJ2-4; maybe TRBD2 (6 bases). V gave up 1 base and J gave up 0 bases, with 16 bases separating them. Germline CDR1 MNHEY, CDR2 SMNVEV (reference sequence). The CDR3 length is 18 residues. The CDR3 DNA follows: TGTGCCAGCAGTTTATACAAACCGGGAGCCTTAGCCAAAAACATTCAGTACTTC. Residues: CASSLYKPGALAKNIQYF.

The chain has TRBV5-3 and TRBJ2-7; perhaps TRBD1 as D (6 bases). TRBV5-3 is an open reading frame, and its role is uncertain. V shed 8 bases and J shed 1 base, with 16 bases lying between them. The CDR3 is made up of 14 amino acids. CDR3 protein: CASSRTDSSYEQYF. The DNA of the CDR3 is TGTGCCAGCAGTCGGACAGACAGTTCCTACGAGCAGTACTTC.

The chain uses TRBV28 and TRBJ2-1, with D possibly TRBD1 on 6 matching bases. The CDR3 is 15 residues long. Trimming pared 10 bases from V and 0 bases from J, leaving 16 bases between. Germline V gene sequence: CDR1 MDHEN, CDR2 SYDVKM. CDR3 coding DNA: TGTGCCATCAGGGGCACAGGAAGCTCCTACAATGAGCAGTTCTTC. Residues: CAIRGTGSSYNEQFF.

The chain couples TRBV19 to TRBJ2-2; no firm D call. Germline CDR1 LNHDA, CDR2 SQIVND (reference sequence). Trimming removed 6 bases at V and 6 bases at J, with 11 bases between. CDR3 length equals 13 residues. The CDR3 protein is CASSIPRPGELFF. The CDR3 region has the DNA TGTGCCAGTAGCATACCGAGACCCGGGGAGCTGTTTTTT.

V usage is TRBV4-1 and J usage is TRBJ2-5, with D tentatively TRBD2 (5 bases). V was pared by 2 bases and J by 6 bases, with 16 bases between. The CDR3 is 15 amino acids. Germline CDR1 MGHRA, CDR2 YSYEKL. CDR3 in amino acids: CASSQSQLGGKTQYF. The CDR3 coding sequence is TGCGCCAGCAGCCAATCGCAACTAGGCGGAAAGACCCAGTACTTC.

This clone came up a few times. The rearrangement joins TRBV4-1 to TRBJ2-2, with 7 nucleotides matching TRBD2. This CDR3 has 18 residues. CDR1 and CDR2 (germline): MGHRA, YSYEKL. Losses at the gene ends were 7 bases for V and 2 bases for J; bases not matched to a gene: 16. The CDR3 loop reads CASKPAGRAVFNTGELFF. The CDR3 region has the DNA TGCGCCAGCAAACCCGCAGGGAGGGCCGTTTTTAACACCGGGGAGCTGTTTTTT.

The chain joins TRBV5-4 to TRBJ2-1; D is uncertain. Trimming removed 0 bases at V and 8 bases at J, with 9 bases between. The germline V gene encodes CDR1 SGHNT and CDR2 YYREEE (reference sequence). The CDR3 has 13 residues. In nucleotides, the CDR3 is TGTGCCAGCAGCTTGGAAGCTCAGGATGAGCAGTTCTTC. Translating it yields CASSLEAQDEQFF.

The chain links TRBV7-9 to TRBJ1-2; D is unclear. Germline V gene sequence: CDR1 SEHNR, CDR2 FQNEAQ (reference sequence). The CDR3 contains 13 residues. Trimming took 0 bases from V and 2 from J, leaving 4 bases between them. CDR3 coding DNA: TGTGCCAGCAGCTTAGCACAGAACTATGGCTACACCTTC. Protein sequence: CASSLAQNYGYTF.

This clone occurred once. The CDR3 DNA follows: TGTGCCAGCAGTGACGGGTGGCAAGAGACCCAGTACTTC. It specifies CASSDGWQETQYF. This chain connects TRBV25-1 to TRBJ2-5; no reliable D call. The V and J ends lost 3 bases and 2 bases respectively, with 7 bases between them. The CDR3 consists of 13 residues. Germline lookup yields CDR1 MGHDK and CDR2 SYGVNS.